The 30 T cell receptor beta chains below come from one sample, sequenced in a study of cytomegalovirus exposure and HLA in healthy donors. The PCR contained 60 Vbeta and 13 Jbeta primers. Repertoires were generated with immunoSEQ multiplex PCR, while TCRdb's copy carries only in-frame clones and drops some. The table records 75,000 to 100,000 clones, around 80% of them present only once. The sample taken for sequencing was PBMCs. The receptors stem from a man aged 55 to 70 in good health and CMV-seropositive.

The genes are TRBV5-1 and TRBJ2-5; 8 bases match TRBD1. Looked up from germline, CDR1 is SGHRS and CDR2 is YFSETQ. The CDR3 length is 15 residues. Trimming at V came to 4 bases and at J to 2 bases, leaving 7 bases not matched to a gene. The CDR3 DNA is TGCGCCAGCAGCCCTATCAGGGGGCAGCAAGAGACCCAGTACTTC. Its protein is CASSPIRGQQETQYF.

As concerns this clone: A read error may account for a junction end that differs from germline. J is TRBJ2-5 and V is TRBV7-7; tentatively, D is TRBD2 (6 bases). The CDR3 consists of 13 residues. Germline V gene data show CDR1 as SSHAT and CDR2 as FNYEAQ (reference sequence). CDR3 protein: CASSFGGQETQYF. The DNA for the CDR3 is TGTGCTAGCAGCTTTGGGGGGCAAGAGACCCAGTACTTC.

The V gene is TRBV25-1, the J gene TRBJ1-2, with D maybe TRBD1 (5 bases). V lost 7 bases, J lost 3 bases, and 18 bases lay in between. The length of the CDR3 is 15 residues. CDR1 and CDR2 (germline): MGHDK, SYGVNS. In nucleotides, the CDR3 is TGTGCCAGCACCCCCCCCCGGGGGAGAGACTATGGCTACACCTTC. It encodes CASTPPRGRDYGYTF.

The chain links TRBV19 to TRBJ2-3; 11 bases match TRBD2. Trimming removed 5 bases from V and 10 bases from J; junction bases left unmatched: 11. CDR3 length: 15 residues. The germline gives CDR1 LNHDA, CDR2 SQIVND (reference sequence). The CDR3 DNA is TGTGCCAGTAGTCCAGGGACTAGCGGTGCCCCGCCGCAGTATTTT. Encoded protein: CASSPGTSGAPPQYF.

This sequence joins TRBV19 and TRBJ1-2, with 8 bases aligning to TRBD1. The V and J ends lost 6 bases and 6 bases, in that order; junction bases with no gene match: 9. The V gene's germline CDR1 is LNHDA and CDR2 SQIVND (reference sequence). This CDR3 comprises 14 residues. The CDR3 DNA is TGTGCCAGTAGCACCCGGGACAGGACGAATGGCTACACCTTC. Amino acids: CASSTRDRTNGYTF. The full variable domain, completed using reference TRBV19 and TRBJ1-2, is DGGITQSPKYLFRKEGQNVTLSCEQNLNHDAMYWYRQDPGQGLRLIYYSQIVNDFQKGDIAEGYSVSREKKESFPLTVTSAQKNPTAFYLCASSTRDRTNGYTFGSGTRLTVV.

The genes are TRBV9 and TRBJ1-3, with D perhaps TRBD1 (6 bases). The CDR3 runs to 14 residues. The V gene lost 3 bases and the J gene lost 4 bases, with 11 bases spanning the gap. CDR1 and CDR2 (germline): SGDLS, YYNGEE. The CDR3 reads CASSGGTTGNTIYF. CDR3 sequence (DNA): TGTGCCAGCAGCGGAGGGACAACAGGAAACACCATATATTTT.

This chain links TRBV9 with TRBJ2-7; TRBD1 agrees at 10 bases. CDR3 length: 16 residues. CDR1 SGDLS and CDR2 YYNGEE come from the germline V gene. V lost 0 bases, J lost 5 bases, and 8 bases stayed unmatched. DNA of the CDR3: TGTGCCAGCAGCGTAGGGGGACAGGGGAGTTGGAACGAGCAGTACTTC. This codes for CASSVGGQGSWNEQYF.

The sample holds a few counts of this clone. The rearrangement links TRBV5-6 to TRBJ2-7; D ambiguous. The CDR3 is 12 residues long. Trimming shortened V by 4 bases and J by 0 bases, and 5 bases separated the two germline ends. In germline, CDR1 is SGHDT, CDR2 YYEEEE. In DNA form, the CDR3 reads TGTGCCAGCAGCCACAGCTCCTACGAGCAGTACTTC. Protein product: CASSHSSYEQYF.

This clone was counted only a few times. The chain links TRBV19 to TRBJ1-5; TRBD1 agrees at 7 bases. V dropped 10 bases and J dropped 2; count of bases not matched to a gene: 5. Germline V gene data show CDR1 as LNHDA and CDR2 as SQIVND (reference sequence). The CDR3 runs 13 residues. The CDR3: CATRDSGNQPQHF. CDR3 nucleotide sequence: TGTGCCACCCGGGACAGCGGCAATCAGCCCCAGCATTTT. Filled out from reference TRBV19 and TRBJ1-5, the complete variable domain reads DGGITQSPKYLFRKEGQNVTLSCEQNLNHDAMYWYRQDPGQGLRLIYYSQIVNDFQKGDIAEGYSVSREKKESFPLTVTSAQKNPTAFYLCATRDSGNQPQHFGDGTRLSIL.

V is TRBV7-2 and J is TRBJ1-3, with D unclear. CDR3 length: 15 amino acids. Germline V CDR1 and CDR2: SGHTA, FQGNSA. Deletions cut 2 bases from V and 0 bases from J, with 8 bases between. CDR3 residues: CASSLSPSSGNTIYF. CDR3 sequence (DNA): TGTGCCAGCAGCTTATCACCGAGCTCTGGAAACACCATATATTTT.

V gene TRBV14 combines with J gene TRBJ2-3; TRBD2 agrees at 8 bases. Germline V CDR1 and CDR2: SGHDN, FVKESK. The junction had 12 bases not matched to a gene; V was cut back by 4 bases and J by 6 bases. The CDR3 has 16 amino acids. The CDR3 loop is CASSRIAGSPVDTQYF. Here the CDR3 DNA reads TGTGCCAGCAGCCGAATAGCGGGGTCCCCGGTGGATACGCAGTATTTT.

The J gene is TRBJ2-7, the V gene TRBV7-3; 9 bases map to TRBD2. J gave up 6 bases and V 1 base, and 7 bases lay outside the gene matches. CDR3 length equals 15 residues. The germline gives CDR1 SGHTA, CDR2 FQGTGA. The CDR3 reads CASSLKAGGPLEQYF. Written as DNA, the CDR3 is TGTGCCAGCAGCTTAAAGGCGGGGGGGCCTCTCGAGCAGTACTTC.

The V and J genes are TRBV5-1 and TRBJ1-2; 10 bases are shared with TRBD1. V lost 0 bases, J lost 8 bases, and 10 bases stayed unmatched. The CDR3 spans 16 residues. Germline CDR1 reads SGHRS; CDR2 reads YFSETQ. CDR3 nucleotide sequence: TGCGCCAGCAGCTTGGTCCCGGGACAGGGGAGGCAAGGCTACACCTTC. It translates to CASSLVPGQGRQGYTF.

This chain connects TRBV11-2 to TRBJ1-6, with 7 bases aligning to TRBD1. Germline CDR1 is SGHAT and CDR2 is FQNNGV. V was pared by 5 bases and J by 7 bases, with 8 bases of the junction left unmatched. This CDR3 has 15 residues. The CDR3 sequence: CASSSQTGPNSPLHF. The DNA for the CDR3 is TGTGCCAGCAGCAGCCAGACAGGGCCGAATTCACCCCTCCACTTT.

This clone was recorded only once. The J gene is TRBJ2-2, the V gene TRBV9, with 10 bases matching TRBD1. The germline gives CDR1 SGDLS, CDR2 YYNGEE. This CDR3 contains 16 residues. The V gene end was trimmed by 3 bases and the J gene end by 4 bases; junction bases not matched to a gene: 6. In DNA form, the CDR3 reads TGTGCCAGCAGCGCCTACGGGACAGGGGTCACCGGGGAGCTGTTTTTT. Protein sequence: CASSAYGTGVTGELFF.

The chain carries TRBV7-9 and TRBJ2-1, with 8 bases lining up with TRBD1. Germline loops: CDR1 SEHNR, CDR2 FQNEAQ (reference sequence). This CDR3 is 15 amino acids long. J was trimmed by 6 bases and V by 5 bases; bases with no gene match: 9. CDR3 sequence (DNA): TGTGCCAGCAGCGTGACAGGGGTTTGGGGCAATGAGCAGTTCTTC. Its translation: CASSVTGVWGNEQFF.

This clone was seen a handful of times. The V gene is TRBV6-4, the J gene TRBJ1-1; TRBD1 matches 11 bases. The CDR3 spans 18 residues. The V gene's germline CDR1 is MRHNA and CDR2 SNTAGT. V shed 4 bases and J 4 bases; nucleotides not matched to a gene: 14. DNA of the CDR3: TGTGCCAGCAGTGCCTCGGGCGGACAGGGGGCAGGGGGCACTGAAGCTTTCTTT. Its translation is CASSASGGQGAGGTEAFF.

J is TRBJ1-1 and V is TRBV23-1; the match to TRBD1 covers 7 bases. TRBV23-1 is an ORF, and what it does is uncertain. V lost 2 bases to trimming and J lost 1 base; unmatched junction nucleotides: 1. The CDR3 loop spans 14 amino acids. The CDR3 loop is CASSQRDRNTEAFF. CDR3 sequence (DNA): TGCGCCAGCAGTCAAAGGGACAGGAACACTGAAGCTTTCTTT.

This rearrangement joins TRBV5-1 to TRBJ2-2; a weak D match, TRBD1 (7 bases). V lost 0 bases, J lost 4 bases, and 13 bases lay in between. The V gene's germline CDR1 is SGHRS and CDR2 YFSETQ. The CDR3 is made up of 16 amino acids. The CDR3 loop is CASSLGPGGSTGELFF. The CDR3 region has the DNA TGCGCCAGCAGCTTGGGGCCAGGGGGGTCCACCGGGGAGCTGTTTTTT.

This clone was detected a few times. The rearrangement joins TRBV5-6 to TRBJ2-1, with D uncertain. CDR1 and CDR2 (germline): SGHDT, YYEEEE. This CDR3 region has 11 residues. Deletions cut 4 bases from V and 9 bases from J, with 8 bases between. CDR3 nucleotides: TGTGCCAGCAGCGCAAACAGTGAGCAGTTCTTC. Translating gives CASSANSEQFF. Variable domain in full (rest from reference TRBV5-6 and TRBJ2-1): DAGVTQSPTHLIKTRGQQVTLRCSPKSGHDTVSWYQQALGQGPQFIFQYYEEEERQRGNFPDRFSGHQFPNYSSELNVNALLLGDSALYLCASSANSEQFFGPGTRLTVL.

V is TRBV5-1 and J is TRBJ2-6; 11 positions agree with TRBD2. The germline V gene has CDR1 SGHRS and CDR2 YFSETQ. This CDR3 region has 17 residues. Trimming cost V 3 bases and J 2 bases; bases outside gene matches: 4. CDR3 loop: CASSSFSGGAGANVLTF. Here the CDR3 DNA reads TGCGCCAGCAGCTCCTTTAGCGGGGGGGCTGGGGCCAACGTCCTGACTTTC.

The chain joins TRBV6-5 to TRBJ1-1; weak D call: TRBD1 (6 bases). Trimming stripped 9 bases from V and 4 bases from J, with 15 bases between. The CDR3 totals 13 residues. The V gene's germline CDR1 is MNHEY and CDR2 SVGAGI. CDR3 bases: TGTGCCAGTAGTCGGCCCAGGGGCACTGAAGCTTTCTTT. The encoded protein is CASSRPRGTEAFF.

The chain links TRBV28 to TRBJ2-2, with D possibly matching TRBD2 (7 bases). Germline assignment: CDR1 MDHEN and CDR2 SYDVKM. The CDR3 is 18 amino acids. The V and J ends lost 8 bases and 2 bases respectively, with 24 bases between them. The CDR3 loop is CASLPSGVRGPNTGELFF. CDR3 bases: TGTGCCAGCCTCCCGTCCGGTGTGCGGGGGCCAAACACCGGGGAGCTGTTTTTT. Complete variable domain (other parts from reference TRBV28 and TRBJ2-2): DVKVTQSSRYLVKRTGEKVFLECVQDMDHENMFWYRQDPGLGLRLIYFSYDVKMKEKGDIPEGYSVSREKKERFSLILESASTNQTSMYLCASLPSGVRGPNTGELFFGEGSRLTVL.

The CDR3 DNA is TGTGCCAGCAGCTCCCAGGGGTTGGATGAGCAGTTCTTC. This translates into CASSSQGLDEQFF. The chain carries TRBV7-3 and TRBJ2-1; tentatively, D is TRBD1 (6 bases). Germline CDR1 and CDR2: SGHTA and FQGTGA. V was trimmed by 4 bases and J by 8 bases, leaving 12 bases between them. The CDR3 runs 13 residues.

The V and J genes are TRBV11-2 and TRBJ2-1; 9 bases agree with TRBD2. The CDR3 sequence is 16 residues long. Germline V CDR1 and CDR2: SGHAT, FQNNGV. Trimming took 3 bases from V and 5 from J; bases not matched to a gene: 8. CDR3 residues: CASSFVGLAGHNEQFF. In DNA, the CDR3 is TGTGCCAGCAGCTTCGTTGGGCTAGCGGGACACAATGAGCAGTTCTTC.

The chain combines TRBV28 with TRBJ1-1, with 7 nucleotides matching TRBD1. The CDR3 totals 15 residues. V lost 6 bases, J lost 0 bases, and 7 bases stayed unmatched. Looked up from germline, CDR1 is MDHEN and CDR2 is SYDVKM. CDR3 coding DNA: TGTGCCAGCAGCCTCCAGACAGGGTTGAACACTGAAGCTTTCTTT. Protein sequence: CASSLQTGLNTEAFF.

The chain's CDR3 is CASSLTTHSYNEQFF. The CDR3 region has the DNA TGTGCCAGCAGCTTGACGACACACTCCTACAATGAGCAGTTCTTC. The genes are TRBV5-4 and TRBJ2-1; no firm D call. The CDR3 contains 15 residues. CDR1 and CDR2 (germline): SGHNT, YYREEE (reference sequence). V dropped 1 base and J dropped 0 bases, with 8 bases sitting between them.

CDR3 loop: CASSPAGTAYEQYF. CDR3 bases: TGTGCCAGCAGCCCAGCCGGGACAGCCTACGAGCAGTACTTC. The V call is TRBV7-9, the J call TRBJ2-5; 7 bases align to TRBD1. The J call is uncertain, as TRBJ2-7 better fits the DNA end. CDR3 length equals 14 residues. Per the germline V gene, CDR1 is SEHNR and CDR2 is FQNEAQ (reference sequence).

This rearrangement joins TRBV4-3 to TRBJ2-1; unclear D gene. The CDR3 contains 15 residues. The germline gives CDR1 LGHNA, CDR2 YSLEER. Trimming removed 0 bases from V and 3 bases from J, with 9 bases in between. The CDR3 sequence: CASSQDSVRYNEQFF. The CDR3 DNA follows: TGCGCCAGCAGCCAAGACTCGGTCCGCTACAATGAGCAGTTCTTC.

The genes are TRBV27 and TRBJ2-3; possible D gene TRBD1, 5 bases. The CDR3 length is 15 residues. Trimming pared 4 bases from V and 4 bases from J, leaving 15 bases between. Per the germline V gene, CDR1 is MNHEY and CDR2 is SMNVEV (reference sequence). The CDR3 reads CASSSRALGADTQYF. In DNA, the CDR3 is TGTGCCAGCAGTTCCAGGGCGTTAGGTGCAGATACGCAGTATTTT.